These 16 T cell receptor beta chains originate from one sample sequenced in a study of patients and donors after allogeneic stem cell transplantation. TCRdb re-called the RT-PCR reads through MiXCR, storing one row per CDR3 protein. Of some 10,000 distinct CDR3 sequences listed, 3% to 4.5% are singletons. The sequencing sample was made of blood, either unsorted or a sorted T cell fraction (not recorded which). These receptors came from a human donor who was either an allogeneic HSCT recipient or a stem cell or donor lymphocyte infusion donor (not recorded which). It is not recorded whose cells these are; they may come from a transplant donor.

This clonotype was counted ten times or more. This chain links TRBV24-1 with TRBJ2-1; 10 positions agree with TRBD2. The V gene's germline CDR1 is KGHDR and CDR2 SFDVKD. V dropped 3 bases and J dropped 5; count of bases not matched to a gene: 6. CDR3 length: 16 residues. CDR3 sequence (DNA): TGTGCCACCAGTGATAACGAGCGGGGGGGGGACAATGAGCAGTTCTTC. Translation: CATSDNERGGDNEQFF.

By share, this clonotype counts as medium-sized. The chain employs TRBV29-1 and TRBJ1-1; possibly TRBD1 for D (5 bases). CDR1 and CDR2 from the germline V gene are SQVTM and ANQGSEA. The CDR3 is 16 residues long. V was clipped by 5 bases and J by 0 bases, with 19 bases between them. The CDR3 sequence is CSVPPPGTQMNTEAFF. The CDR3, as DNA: TGCAGCGTTCCCCCCCCCGGGACCCAGATGAACACTGAAGCTTTCTTT. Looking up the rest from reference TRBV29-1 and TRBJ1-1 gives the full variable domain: SAVISQKPSRDICQRGTSLTIQCQVDSQVTMMFWYRQQPGQSLTLIATANQGSEATYESGFVIDKFPISRPNLTFSTLTVSNMSPEDSSIYLCSVPPPGTQMNTEAFFGQGTRLTVV.

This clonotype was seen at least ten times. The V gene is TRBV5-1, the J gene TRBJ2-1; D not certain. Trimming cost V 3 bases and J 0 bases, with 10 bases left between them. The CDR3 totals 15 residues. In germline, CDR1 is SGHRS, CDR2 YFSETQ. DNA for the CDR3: TGCGCCAGCAGCTCTGGTATTCCCTCCTACAATGAGCAGTTCTTC. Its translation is CASSSGIPSYNEQFF.

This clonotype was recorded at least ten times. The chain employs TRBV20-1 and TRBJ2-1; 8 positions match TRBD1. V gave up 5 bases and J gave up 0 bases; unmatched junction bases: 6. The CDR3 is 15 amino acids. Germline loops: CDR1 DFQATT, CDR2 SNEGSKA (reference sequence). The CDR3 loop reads CSAHDRGGSYNEQFF. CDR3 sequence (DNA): TGCAGTGCTCACGACAGGGGTGGCTCCTACAATGAGCAGTTCTTC.

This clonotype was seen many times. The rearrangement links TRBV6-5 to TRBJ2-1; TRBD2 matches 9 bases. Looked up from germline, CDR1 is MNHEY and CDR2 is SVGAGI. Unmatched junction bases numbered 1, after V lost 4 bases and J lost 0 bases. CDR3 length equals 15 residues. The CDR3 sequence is CASSFSGSSYNEQFF. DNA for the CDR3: TGTGCCAGCAGTTTTAGCGGGAGCTCCTACAATGAGCAGTTCTTC.

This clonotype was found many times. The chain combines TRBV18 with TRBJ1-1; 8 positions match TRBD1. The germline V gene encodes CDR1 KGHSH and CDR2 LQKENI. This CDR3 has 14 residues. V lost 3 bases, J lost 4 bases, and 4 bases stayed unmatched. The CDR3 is CASSPDREGTEAFF. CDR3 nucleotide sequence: TGTGCCAGCTCACCGGACAGGGAAGGCACTGAAGCTTTCTTT. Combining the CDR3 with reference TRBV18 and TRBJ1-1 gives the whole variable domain NAGVMQNPRHLVRRRGQEARLRCSPMKGHSHVYWYRQLPEEGLKFMVYLQKENIIDESGMPKERFSAEFPKEGPSILRIQQVVRGDSAAYFCASSPDREGTEAFFGQGTRLTVV.

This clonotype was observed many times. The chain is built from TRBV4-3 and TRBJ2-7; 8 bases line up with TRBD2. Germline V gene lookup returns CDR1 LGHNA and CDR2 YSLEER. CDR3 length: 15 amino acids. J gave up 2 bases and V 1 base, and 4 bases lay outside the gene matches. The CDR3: CASSQGREVPYEQYF. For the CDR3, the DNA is TGCGCCAGCAGCCAAGGGCGGGAGGTTCCCTACGAGCAGTACTTC.

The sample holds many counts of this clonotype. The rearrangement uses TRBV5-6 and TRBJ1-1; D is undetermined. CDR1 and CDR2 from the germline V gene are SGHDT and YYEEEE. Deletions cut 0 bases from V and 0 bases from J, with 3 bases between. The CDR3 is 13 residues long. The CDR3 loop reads CASSLELNTEAFF. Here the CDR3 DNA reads TGTGCCAGCAGCTTGGAGCTGAACACTGAAGCTTTCTTT.

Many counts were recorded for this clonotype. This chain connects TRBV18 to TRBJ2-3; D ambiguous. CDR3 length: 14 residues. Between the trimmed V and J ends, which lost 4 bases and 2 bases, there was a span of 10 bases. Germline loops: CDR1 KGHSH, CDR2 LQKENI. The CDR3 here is CASSRGRSTDTQYF. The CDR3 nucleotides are TGTGCCAGCTCACGCGGCCGGTCCACAGATACGCAGTATTTT.

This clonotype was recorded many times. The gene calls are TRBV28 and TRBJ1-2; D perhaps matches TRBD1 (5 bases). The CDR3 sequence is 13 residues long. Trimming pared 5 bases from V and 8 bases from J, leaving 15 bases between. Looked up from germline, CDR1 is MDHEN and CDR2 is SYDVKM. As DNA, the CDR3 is TGTGCCAGCAGTCAGATGGGGGGGGACGGCTACACCTTC. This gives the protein CASSQMGGDGYTF.

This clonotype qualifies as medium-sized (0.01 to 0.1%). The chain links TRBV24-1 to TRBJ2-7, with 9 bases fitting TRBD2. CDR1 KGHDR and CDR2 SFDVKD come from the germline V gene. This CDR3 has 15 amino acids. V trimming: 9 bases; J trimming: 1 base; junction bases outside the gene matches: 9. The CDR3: CATAQGTSQSYEQYF. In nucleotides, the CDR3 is TGTGCCACCGCGCAGGGGACTAGCCAATCCTACGAGCAGTACTTC.

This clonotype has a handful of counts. The DNA of the CDR3 is TGTGCCACCAGTGACCGATTAACAGATACGCAGTATTTT. It yields the protein CATSDRLTDTQYF. The chain combines TRBV24-1 with TRBJ2-3, with D uncertain. This CDR3 is 13 amino acids long. Germline assignment: CDR1 KGHDR and CDR2 SFDVKD. V was shortened by 4 bases and J by 3 bases, with 7 bases between the two germline ends.

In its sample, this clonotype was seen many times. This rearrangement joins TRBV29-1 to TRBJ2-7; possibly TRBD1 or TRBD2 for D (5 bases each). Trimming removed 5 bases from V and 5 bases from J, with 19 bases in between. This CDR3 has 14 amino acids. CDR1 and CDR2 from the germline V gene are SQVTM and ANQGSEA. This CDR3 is CSVRRGRFADEQYF. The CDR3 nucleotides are TGCAGCGTTCGAAGGGGACGCTTCGCCGACGAGCAGTACTTC.

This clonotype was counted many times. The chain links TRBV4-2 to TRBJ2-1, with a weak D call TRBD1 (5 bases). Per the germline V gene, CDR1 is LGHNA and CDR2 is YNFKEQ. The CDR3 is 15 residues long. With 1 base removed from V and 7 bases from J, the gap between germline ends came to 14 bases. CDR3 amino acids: CASSQVGTGLNEQFF. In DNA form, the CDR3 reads TGTGCCAGCAGCCAAGTCGGAACAGGATTGAATGAGCAGTTCTTC.

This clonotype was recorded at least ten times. This CDR3 is CASRQGTTNTIYF. CDR3 coding DNA: TGTGCCAGCCGACAGGGGACGACAAACACCATATATTTT. This chain links TRBV6-5 with TRBJ1-3; TRBD1 matches 8 bases. Germline-derived CDR1 and CDR2 are MNHEY and SVGAGI. CDR3 length: 13 residues. Trimming cost V 8 bases and J 6 bases; bases outside gene matches: 6.

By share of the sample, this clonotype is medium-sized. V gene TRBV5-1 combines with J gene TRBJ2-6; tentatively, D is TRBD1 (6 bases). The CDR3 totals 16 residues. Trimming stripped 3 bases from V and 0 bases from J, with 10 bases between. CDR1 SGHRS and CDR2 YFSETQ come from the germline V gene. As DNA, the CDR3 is TGCGCCAGCAGCTCACAGGGATTCTCTGGGGCCAACGTCCTGACTTTC. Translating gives CASSSQGFSGANVLTF.